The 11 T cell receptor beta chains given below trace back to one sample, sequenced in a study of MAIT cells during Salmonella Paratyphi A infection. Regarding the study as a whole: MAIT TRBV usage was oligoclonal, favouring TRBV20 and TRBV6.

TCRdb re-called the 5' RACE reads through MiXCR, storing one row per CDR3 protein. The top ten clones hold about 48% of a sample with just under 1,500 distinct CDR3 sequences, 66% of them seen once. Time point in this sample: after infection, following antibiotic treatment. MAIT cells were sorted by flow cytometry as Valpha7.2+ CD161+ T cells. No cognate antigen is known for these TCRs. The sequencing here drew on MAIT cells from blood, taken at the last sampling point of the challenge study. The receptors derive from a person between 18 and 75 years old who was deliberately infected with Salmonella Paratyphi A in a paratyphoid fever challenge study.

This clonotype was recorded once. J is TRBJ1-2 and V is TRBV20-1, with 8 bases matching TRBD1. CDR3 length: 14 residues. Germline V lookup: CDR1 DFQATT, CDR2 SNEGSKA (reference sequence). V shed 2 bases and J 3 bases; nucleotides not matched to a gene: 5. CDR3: CSARRTGRDYGYTF. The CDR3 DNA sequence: TGCAGTGCTAGACGGACAGGGAGGGACTATGGCTACACCTTC.

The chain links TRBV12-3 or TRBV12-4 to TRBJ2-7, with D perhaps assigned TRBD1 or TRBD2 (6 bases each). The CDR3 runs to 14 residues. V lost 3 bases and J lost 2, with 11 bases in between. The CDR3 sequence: CASSFGGPTYEQYF. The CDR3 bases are TGTGCCAGCAGTTTTGGGGGGCCTACCTACGAGCAGTACTTC.

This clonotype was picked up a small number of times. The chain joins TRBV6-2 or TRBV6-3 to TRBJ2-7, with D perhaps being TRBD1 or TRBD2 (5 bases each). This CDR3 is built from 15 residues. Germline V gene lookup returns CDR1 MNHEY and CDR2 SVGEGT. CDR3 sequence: CARDHRSGDVGEQYF. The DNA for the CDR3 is TGTGCTAGAGACCACCGATCCGGGGACGTTGGGGAGCAGTACTTC.

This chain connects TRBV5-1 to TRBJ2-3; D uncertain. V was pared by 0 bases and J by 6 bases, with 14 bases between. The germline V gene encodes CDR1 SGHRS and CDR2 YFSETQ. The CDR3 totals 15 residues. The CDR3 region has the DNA TGCGCCAGCAGCTTGGGTTTTAGCAAGTCTGATACGCAGTATTTT. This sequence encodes CASSLGFSKSDTQYF.

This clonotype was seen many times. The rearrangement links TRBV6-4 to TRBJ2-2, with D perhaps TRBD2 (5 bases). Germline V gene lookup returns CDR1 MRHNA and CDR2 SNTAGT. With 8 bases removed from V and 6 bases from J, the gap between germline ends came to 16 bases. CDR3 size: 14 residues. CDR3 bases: TGTGCCAGCGGAAGGACTCCTGAATCCGGGGAGCTGTTTTTT. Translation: CASGRTPESGELFF.

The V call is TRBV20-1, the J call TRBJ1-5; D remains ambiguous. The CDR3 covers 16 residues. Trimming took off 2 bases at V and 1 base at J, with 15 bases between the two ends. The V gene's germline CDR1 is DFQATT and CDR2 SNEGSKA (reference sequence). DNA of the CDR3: TGCAGTGCTAGAAAAGGGTCCTCTAGGAGCAATCAGCCCCAGCATTTT. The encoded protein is CSARKGSSRSNQPQHF.

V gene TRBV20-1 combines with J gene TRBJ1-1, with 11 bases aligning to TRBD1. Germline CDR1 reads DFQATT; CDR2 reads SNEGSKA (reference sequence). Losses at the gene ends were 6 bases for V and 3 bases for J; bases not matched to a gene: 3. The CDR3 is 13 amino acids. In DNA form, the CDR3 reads TGCAGTGCAAGGGGACAGGGGGACACTGAAGCTTTCTTT. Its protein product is CSARGQGDTEAFF.

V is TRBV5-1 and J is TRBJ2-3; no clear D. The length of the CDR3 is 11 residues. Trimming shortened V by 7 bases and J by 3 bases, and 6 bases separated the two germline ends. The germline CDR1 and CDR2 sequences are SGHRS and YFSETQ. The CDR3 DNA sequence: TGCGCCAGCCACGCGACAGATACGCAGTATTTT. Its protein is CASHATDTQYF.

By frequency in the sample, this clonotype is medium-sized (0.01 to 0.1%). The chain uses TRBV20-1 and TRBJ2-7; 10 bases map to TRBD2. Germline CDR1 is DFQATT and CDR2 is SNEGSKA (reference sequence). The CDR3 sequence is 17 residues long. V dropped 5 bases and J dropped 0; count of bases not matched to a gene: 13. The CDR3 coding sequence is TGCAGTGCTCTAGCGGGGGCCCTAAACCTCTTCTCCTACGAGCAGTACTTC. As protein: CSALAGALNLFSYEQYF.

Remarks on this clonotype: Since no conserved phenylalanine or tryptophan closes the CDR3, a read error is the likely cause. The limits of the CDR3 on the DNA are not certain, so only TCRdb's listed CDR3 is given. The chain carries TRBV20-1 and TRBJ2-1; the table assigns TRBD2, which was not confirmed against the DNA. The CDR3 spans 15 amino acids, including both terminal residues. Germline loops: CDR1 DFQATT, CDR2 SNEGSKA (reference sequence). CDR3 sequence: CSAREGTTDYNEKGG.

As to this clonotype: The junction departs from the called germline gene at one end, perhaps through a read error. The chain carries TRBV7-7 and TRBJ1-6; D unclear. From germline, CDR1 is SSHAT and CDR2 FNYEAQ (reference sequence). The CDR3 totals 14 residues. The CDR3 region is CASSLALVGSPLHF. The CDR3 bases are TGTGCTAGCAGCTTAGCCCTCGTAGGCTCACCCCTCCACTTT. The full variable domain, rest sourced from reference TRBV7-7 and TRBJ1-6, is GAGVSQSPRYKVTKRGQDVTLRCDPISSHATLYWYQQALGQGPEFLTYFNYEAQPDKSGLPSDRFSAERPEGSISTLTIQRTEQRDSAMYRCASSLALVGSPLHFGNGTRLTVT.